This T cell receptor beta chain was identified in a study of T cell repertoires in cytomegalovirus infection. TCRdb re-analysed the reads in MiXCR, keeping a single row per CDR3 protein. The repertoire consists of about 220,000 distinct CDR3 sequences, with approximately 38% occurring once and the leading ten covering approximately 59%. Study results and limitations: CMV-specific TCR beta clonotypes restricted by HLA-C dominated the ex vivo response.

V gave up 9 bases and J gave up 1 base, with 18 bases separating them. The CDR3 runs to 15 residues. Turning to this clonotype: Its antigen is undetermined. A single base separates this from a much larger clone, so it may be a read error.

This TCR was recovered from a human donor in good health (CMV status not recorded). Some clones in this sample may be carry-over from other donors' samples. The sample was CD8+ T cells from cultured PBMCs, taken from culture after CMV antigen stimulation. The chain carries TRBV12-3 or TRBV12-4 and TRBJ1-1; possible D gene TRBD1, 6 bases. Here the CDR3 DNA reads TGTGCCAGGACCCCCACGGGGGGCCGGAACACTGAAGCTTTCTTT. Protein sequence: CARTPTGGRNTEAFF.